These 9 T cell receptor beta chains originate from one sample sequenced in a study of cytomegalovirus exposure and HLA in healthy donors. The primer mix had 60 Vbeta and 13 Jbeta primers. TCRdb keeps only in-frame clones here, not all; method: immunoSEQ multiplex PCR. The table shows 150,000 to 200,000 clones, with 84% occurring only once. Sequencing was performed on PBMCs. These receptors were collected from a girl between 10 and 17 years old in good health and CMV-seropositive.

The rearrangement uses TRBV10-3 and TRBJ1-5; 7 positions agree with TRBD1. With V trimmed by 6 bases and J by 2 bases, 4 bases remained unmatched. From germline, CDR1 is ENHRY and CDR2 SYGVKD. CDR3 length equals 14 residues. The CDR3 nucleotides are TGTGCCATCAGCGAAGGACAGGGCAATCAGCCCCAGCATTTT. This gives the protein CAISEGQGNQPQHF.

The chain uses TRBV21-1 and TRBJ2-3; TRBD2, the table's D call, was not compared with the DNA. TRBV21-1 represents a pseudogene. The CDR3 covers 16 residues. In DNA form, the CDR3 reads TGTGCCAGCAGCAAAGCGGCACGCGGGGGAGAAGATACGCAGTATTTT. It is translated as CASSKAARGGEDTQYF.

This clone occurred once. The chain links TRBV4-2 to TRBJ2-5, with D possibly matching TRBD1 (5 bases). With 0 bases removed from V and 5 bases from J, the gap between germline ends came to 13 bases. The length of the CDR3 is 15 residues. Germline lookup yields CDR1 LGHNA and CDR2 YNFKEQ. As DNA, the CDR3 is TGTGCCAGCAGCCAAGATCTGGACAATGTGGAGACCCAGTACTTC. It codes for CASSQDLDNVETQYF.

This clone was counted only a few times. The CDR3 loop is CASSPIVGEINEQFF. Here the CDR3 DNA reads TGTGCCAGCAGCCCAATTGTTGGGGAGATAAATGAGCAGTTCTTC. The chain uses TRBV7-6 and TRBJ2-1, with D perhaps TRBD2 (5 bases). Germline loops: CDR1 SGHVS, CDR2 FNYEAQ. This CDR3 is 15 amino acids long. With 5 bases removed from V and 7 bases from J, the gap between germline ends came to 18 bases.

In this sample, this clone turned up once. V gene TRBV27 combines with J gene TRBJ1-2, with D tentatively TRBD1 (6 bases). The V end was cut by 6 bases, the J end by 5 bases, with 7 bases between. Germline loops: CDR1 MNHEY, CDR2 SMNVEV (reference sequence). There are 11 residues in the CDR3. CDR3 in amino acids: CASRGTYGYTF. The CDR3 nucleotides are TGTGCCAGCAGGGGGACATATGGCTACACCTTC.

The chain couples TRBV30 to TRBJ1-1, with D possibly being TRBD1 (6 bases). The CDR3 contains 12 residues. With 3 bases removed from V and 8 bases from J, the gap between germline ends came to 13 bases. Germline values: CDR1 GTSNPN, CDR2 SVGIG (reference sequence). CDR3 region: CAWSEQGVEAFF. The CDR3, as DNA: TGTGCCTGGAGCGAACAGGGTGTCGAAGCTTTCTTT.

The rearrangement links TRBV12-5 to TRBJ2-3; perhaps TRBD1 as D (5 bases). V lost 1 base and J 5 bases, leaving 13 bases between the germline ends. The CDR3 is made up of 15 amino acids. Germline V lookup: CDR1 LGHNT, CDR2 FRNRAP. In DNA form, the CDR3 reads TGTGCTAGTGGTTTGGACCGACAGTGGGGAGATACGCAGTATTTT. This codes for CASGLDRQWGDTQYF.

The chain recombines TRBV25-1 with TRBJ1-2, with 12 bases that match TRBD1. CDR3 length: 17 amino acids. Unmatched junction bases numbered 10, after V lost 4 bases and J lost 4 bases. Per germline, CDR1 MGHDK and CDR2 SYGVNS. The CDR3 is CASSGGTGGPMAYGYTF. CDR3 DNA sequence: TGTGCCAGCAGTGGAGGGACAGGGGGCCCAATGGCCTATGGCTACACCTTC.

The V and J genes are TRBV10-1 and TRBJ2-5, with 7 bases aligning to TRBD1. Germline V gene sequence: CDR1 WNHNN, CDR2 SYGVQD (reference sequence). The CDR3 sequence is 13 residues long. After removal of 5 bases from V and 1 base from J, the junction contained 1 base not matched to a gene. The CDR3 region is CASSRDSQETQYF. CDR3 nucleotides: TGCGCCAGCAGTCGGGACAGCCAAGAGACCCAGTACTTC.